The text below deals with one TCR beta chain. It lacks a known antigen. No quality values exist for individual bases; no much larger clone is one base distant. This sample is part of a study of glioma-infiltrating T cells after dendritic cell vaccination (dated by TCRdb to the mid-2010s). At the level of the whole study: The cohort included roughly 15 glioblastoma patients drawn from Phase I and II dendritic cell vaccination trials, of whom 9 were newly diagnosed and 6 had recurrent disease. To make the vaccine, monocyte-derived dendritic cells were cultured for under eight days with IL-4 and GM-CSF and then pulsed overnight with autologous tumor lysate. Between the early 2000s and the early 2010s, patients were given autologous tumor lysate-pulsed dendritic cell vaccination. TCR sequencing metrics, including TIL content and tumor-blood repertoire overlap, were correlated with survival after dendritic cell vaccination. Patients received three intradermal dendritic cell vaccine injections at biweekly intervals in the arm below the axilla. Deep sequencing of TCR beta CDR3 regions was used to quantify tumor-infiltrating lymphocyte content and compare tumor and blood repertoires in dendritic cell-vaccinated glioblastoma patients.

Beyond this particular receptor, the publication reports: The TCR overlap response model with three groups was called speculative and said to need prospective validation. TCR clonality showed no direct relationship with survival, which suggests that a diverse polyclonal response may matter. After dendritic cell vaccination, a higher estimated pretreatment TIL content predicted longer time to progression and overall survival. The cohort was small and heterogeneous, with few patients having full blood and tumor sets and even fewer initial-recurrent tumor pairs.

The sample's time point label is to be understood as: after dendritic cell vaccination, including at tumor progression/relapse. To be selected, patients needed enough residual fresh-frozen tumor tissue and more than two years of available survival data. An isocitrate dehydrogenase mutation was not carried by any of the glioblastoma patients, although molecular status was otherwise variable. PBMC were collected before vaccination, two weeks after the third vaccination, and at tumor progression if progression occurred. The Qiagen DNeasy Blood extraction Kit was used to extract genomic DNA. Using the immunoSEQ assay, TCRB CDR3 regions were amplified from approximately 2.1 micrograms of genomic DNA, or from all available DNA when less than that was on hand. The multiplex PCR employed 60 forward primers targeting TCR V beta segments and 13 reverse primers targeting J beta segments. To estimate the number of reads per starting template, synthetic control templates were added to each sample at limiting dilution. The Illumina HiSeq System generated sequencing reads of 87 bp. Concerning the study's data processing: PCR and sequencing errors were removed by a nearest neighbor algorithm that merged closely related sequences. TCR overlap was measured as the percentage of unique tumor TCR beta sequences that were also present in the peripheral blood of the same patient. TCRdb carries this immuneACCESS record with in-frame sequences only. Its versions omit some clonotypes, under half of them owing to an unresolved V gene in the studies checked, with the rest unexplained. The D gene and trimming were derived from the DNA, and the V and J assignments and clone size from that table. The sample contains 65,000 to 80,000 clones, roughly 91% of them found a single time. The ten largest make up approximately 2.1% of the sample.

CDR1 KGHSH and CDR2 LQKENI were looked up in the germline V gene. The CDR3 measures 18 amino acids from cysteine to phenylalanine. Just CDR3 DNA is preserved here, 54 bases in frame from base 1. The germline V and J ends show losses of 2 bases and 3 bases respectively, and no gene match explains 6 bases of the junction. This receptor was taken from a human donor with glioblastoma. The chain is assembled from TRBV18 and TRBJ2-2; 13 bases in the middle match TRBD2. The sequenced sample was blood, obtained after dendritic cell vaccination. The CDR3 protein sequence reads: CASSPILAGGPDTGELFF. In nucleotides, the sequence is TGTGCCAGCTCACCAATACTAGCGGGAGGGCCCGACACCGGGGAGCTGTTTTTT.